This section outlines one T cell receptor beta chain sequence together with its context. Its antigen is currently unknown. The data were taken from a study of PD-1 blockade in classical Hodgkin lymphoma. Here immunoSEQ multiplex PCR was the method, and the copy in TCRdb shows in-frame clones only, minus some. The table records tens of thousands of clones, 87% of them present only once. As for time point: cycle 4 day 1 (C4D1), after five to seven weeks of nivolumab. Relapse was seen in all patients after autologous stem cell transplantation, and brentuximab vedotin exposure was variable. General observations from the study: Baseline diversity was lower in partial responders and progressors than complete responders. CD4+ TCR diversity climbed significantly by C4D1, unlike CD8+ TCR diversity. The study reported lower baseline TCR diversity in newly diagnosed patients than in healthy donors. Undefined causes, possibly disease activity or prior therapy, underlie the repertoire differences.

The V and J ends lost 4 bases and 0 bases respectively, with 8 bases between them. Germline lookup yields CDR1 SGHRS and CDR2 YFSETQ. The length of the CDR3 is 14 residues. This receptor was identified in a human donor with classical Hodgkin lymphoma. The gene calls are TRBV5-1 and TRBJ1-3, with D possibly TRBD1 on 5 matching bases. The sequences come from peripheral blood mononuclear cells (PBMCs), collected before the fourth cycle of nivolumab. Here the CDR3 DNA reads TGCGCCAGCAGCCAGGACAACTCTGGAAACACCATATATTTT. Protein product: CASSQDNSGNTIYF.